This T cell receptor beta chain stems from a study of tumor-infiltrating lymphocytes in localized non-small cell lung cancer. Study background: From each patient, both tumor and uninvolved lung, non-adjacent to tumor, were sampled.

Using immunoSEQ multiplex PCR, the repertoire was profiled, and TCRdb retains in-frame clones only, with some absent. This table holds 24,000 or so clones, about two thirds found once. To note about this clone: In the same sample, other DNA sequences code for this CDR3.

Germline V CDR1 and CDR2: MNHEY, SVGAGI. The ends were cut back, 2 bases at V and 0 bases at J, with 8 bases in the middle. CDR3 length: 15 residues. The chain uses TRBV6-5 and TRBJ1-3; D gene unclear. The sequencing input was lung tumor tissue. The clonotype was recovered from a human donor with non-small cell lung cancer. CDR3 sequence reads: CASSYEGRSGNTIYF. CDR3 in DNA: TGTGCCAGCAGTTACGAGGGCCGCTCTGGAAACACCATATATTTT.